These 17 T cell receptor beta chains share one sample of origin, sequenced in a study of shared clonotypes between healthy human individuals. Only CD45RO-negative cells positively selected for CCR7 counted as naive CD8 cells, so terminally differentiated effector memory CD45RA+ cells were excluded. TCRdb keeps only in-frame clones here, not all; method: immunoSEQ multiplex PCR. The sample lists about 550,000 clones, less than 97% seen once, with roughly 0.1% in the top ten. Input material: naive CD8+ T cells sorted from blood. Every receptor here comes from a woman between 25 and 40 years old in good health.

The rearrangement uses TRBV9 and TRBJ2-7; 8 bases are shared with TRBD1. J was trimmed by 5 bases and V by 4 bases; bases with no gene match: 14. Germline V gives CDR1 SGDLS, CDR2 YYNGEE. The CDR3 spans 16 residues. Here the CDR3 DNA reads TGTGCCAGCAGCTCACAACCGGACAGGGCGACGAACGAGCAGTACTTC. Protein: CASSSQPDRATNEQYF.

The CDR3 DNA sequence: TGTGGGCGGGGTAGCTCCTACGAGCAGTACTTC. It encodes CGRGSSYEQYF. The chain is built from TRBV2 and TRBJ2-5, with TRBD2 as a possible D gene (6 bases). With the DNA end fitting TRBJ2-7 better, the J assignment may be wrong. Germline V gives CDR1 SNHLY, CDR2 FYNNEI. This CDR3 region has 11 residues.

The rearrangement links TRBV19 to TRBJ2-1; 7 bases agree with TRBD2. With 10 bases clipped from V and 7 bases from J, the junction kept 13 bases outside the gene matches. This CDR3 contains 14 residues. Germline CDR1 is LNHDA and CDR2 is SQIVND (reference sequence). CDR3 DNA sequence: TGTGCCACCGCCCGGGGGGAGGGCCTTAATGAGCAGTTCTTC. This gives the protein CATARGEGLNEQFF.

V gene TRBV2 combines with J gene TRBJ2-5, with D hard to call. The V end was cut by 8 bases, the J end by 1 base, with 8 bases between. Germline CDR1 SNHLY, CDR2 FYNNEI. The CDR3 has 12 residues. CDR3 region: CASARSQETQYF. In nucleotides, the CDR3 is TGTGCCAGCGCCCGAAGCCAAGAGACCCAGTACTTC.

The J gene is TRBJ1-5, the V gene TRBV13; D unresolved. CDR1 and CDR2 from the germline V gene are PRHDT and FYEKMQ (reference sequence). Trimming took off 1 base at V and 6 bases at J, with 7 bases between the two ends. The length of the CDR3 is 13 residues. Here the CDR3 DNA reads TGTGCCAGCAGCTTAGAGTCCGCTCAGCCCCAGCATTTT. Its translation is CASSLESAQPQHF.

This chain connects TRBV27 to TRBJ2-7; the match to TRBD2 covers 7 bases. CDR1 is MNHEY and CDR2 is SMNVEV in the germline V gene (reference sequence). The V and J ends lost 5 bases and 3 bases, in that order; junction bases with no gene match: 7. This CDR3 region has 14 residues. CDR3 DNA: TGTGCCAGCAGTGGTGGGAGGGGTGGCTACGAGCAGTACTTC. Protein sequence: CASSGGRGGYEQYF.

The chain uses TRBV30 and TRBJ2-1; 7 bases fit TRBD1. Germline assignment: CDR1 GTSNPN and CDR2 SVGIG (reference sequence). V gave up 8 bases and J gave up 6 bases; unmatched junction bases: 10. There are 13 residues in the CDR3. The chain's CDR3 is CAAWGTAINEQFF. For the CDR3, the DNA is TGTGCCGCCTGGGGGACAGCTATCAATGAGCAGTTCTTC.

J is TRBJ2-7 and V is TRBV28; 7 bases match TRBD2. The germline gives CDR1 MDHEN, CDR2 SYDVKM. The V segment lost 4 bases and the J segment 0 bases; nucleotides outside the gene matches: 9. The CDR3 runs to 16 residues. CDR3 sequence (DNA): TGTGCCAGCAGTTCCCCGGGACGGACTAGCTCCTACGAGCAGTACTTC. It specifies CASSSPGRTSSYEQYF.

The CDR3 loop reads CASSLFTRNEQFF. In DNA form, the CDR3 reads TGTGCCAGCAGTTTGTTCACCCGCAATGAGCAGTTCTTC. The chain couples TRBV28 to TRBJ2-1, with D unresolved. The CDR3 length is 13 residues. V was pared by 3 bases and J by 6 bases, with 9 bases between. Per germline, CDR1 MDHEN and CDR2 SYDVKM.

This chain connects TRBV15 to TRBJ2-5; 7 positions match TRBD1. V lost 2 bases to trimming and J lost 3 bases; unmatched junction nucleotides: 3. The CDR3 loop spans 14 amino acids. In germline, CDR1 is LNHNV, CDR2 YYDKDF (reference sequence). The CDR3 sequence is CATSRITGEETQYF. The CDR3 nucleotides are TGTGCCACCAGCAGAATTACAGGGGAAGAGACCCAGTACTTC.

The chain recombines TRBV19 with TRBJ2-1; D ambiguous. Trimming took 3 bases from V and 9 from J, leaving 15 bases between them. Germline values: CDR1 LNHDA, CDR2 SQIVND (reference sequence). The CDR3 covers 14 residues. The CDR3, as DNA: TGTGCCAGTAGTATTAGACCCCTGGAGAGTGAGCAGTTCTTC. This translates into CASSIRPLESEQFF. Combining the CDR3 with reference TRBV19 and TRBJ2-1 gives the whole variable domain DGGITQSPKYLFRKEGQNVTLSCEQNLNHDAMYWYRQDPGQGLRLIYYSQIVNDFQKGDIAEGYSVSREKKESFPLTVTSAQKNPTAFYLCASSIRPLESEQFFGPGTRLTVL.

The CDR3 sequence is CASSSQTGGVYEQYF. The CDR3 DNA sequence: TGTGCCAGCAGCTCCCAGACAGGGGGGGTCTACGAGCAGTACTTC. The V call is TRBV6-9, the J call TRBJ2-7, with TRBD1 matching over 9 bases. This CDR3 contains 15 residues. With 6 bases clipped from V and 3 bases from J, the junction kept 9 bases outside the gene matches. Per the germline V gene, CDR1 is MNHGY and CDR2 is SVAAGI.

The chain joins TRBV7-9 to TRBJ2-3, with TRBD2 identical over 7 bases. This CDR3 is 15 amino acids long. Germline CDR1 SEHNR, CDR2 FQNEAQ (reference sequence). J was trimmed by 6 bases and V by 2 bases; bases with no gene match: 8. For the CDR3, the DNA is TGTGCCAGCAGCTTAAGGACTAGTCGGGTGGATACGCAGTATTTT. It yields the protein CASSLRTSRVDTQYF.

The gene calls are TRBV4-2 and TRBJ1-2; D is unclear. The germline V gene encodes CDR1 LGHNA and CDR2 YNFKEQ. The CDR3 runs to 15 residues. V lost 0 bases and J lost 4, with 12 bases in between. CDR3 amino acids: CASSQDNSLGYGYTF. The CDR3 nucleotides read TGTGCCAGCAGCCAAGATAACAGTCTAGGCTATGGCTACACCTTC.

The chain couples TRBV27 to TRBJ2-7, with D tentatively TRBD2 (5 bases). Germline V gives CDR1 MNHEY, CDR2 SMNVEV (reference sequence). The V end lost 3 bases, the J end lost 7 bases, and 13 bases lay between the germline ends. The CDR3 has 13 residues. CDR3 DNA sequence: TGTGCCAGCAGTTTTTTCGAGGGAGAAGAGCAGTACTTC. Translated, it gives CASSFFEGEEQYF.

The chain is built from TRBV2 and TRBJ2-1; perhaps TRBD2 as D (6 bases). CDR1 and CDR2 (germline): SNHLY, FYNNEI. This CDR3 has 16 residues. Trimming shortened V by 5 bases and J by 3 bases, and 17 bases separated the two germline ends. CDR3 sequence (DNA): TGTGCCAGCAGTTCGGGGTGGCTAGCGATCTACAATGAGCAGTTCTTC. Its protein product is CASSSGWLAIYNEQFF.

To note about this clone: Other DNA sequences in the sample encode the same CDR3. The V and J genes are TRBV7-9 and TRBJ1-1; no reliable D call. The CDR3 spans 14 residues. V was pared by 3 bases and J by 1 base, with 9 bases between. CDR1 is SEHNR, CDR2 FQNEAQ, per germline (reference sequence). The CDR3 is CASSLPGGNTEAFF. Here the CDR3 DNA reads TGTGCCAGCAGCTTGCCTGGAGGGAACACTGAAGCTTTCTTT.